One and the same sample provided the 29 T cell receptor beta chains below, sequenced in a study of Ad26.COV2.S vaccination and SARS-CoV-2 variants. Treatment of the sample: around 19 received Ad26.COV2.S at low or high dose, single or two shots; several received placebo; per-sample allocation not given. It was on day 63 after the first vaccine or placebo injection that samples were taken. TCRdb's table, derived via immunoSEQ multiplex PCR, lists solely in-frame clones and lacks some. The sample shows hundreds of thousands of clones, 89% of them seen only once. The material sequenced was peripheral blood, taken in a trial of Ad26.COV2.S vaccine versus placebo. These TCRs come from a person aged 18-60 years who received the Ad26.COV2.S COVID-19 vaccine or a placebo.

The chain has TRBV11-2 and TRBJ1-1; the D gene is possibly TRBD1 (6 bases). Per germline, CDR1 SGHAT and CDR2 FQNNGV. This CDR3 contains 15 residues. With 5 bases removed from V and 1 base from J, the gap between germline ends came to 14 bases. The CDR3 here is CASSPRRGQNTEAFF. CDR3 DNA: TGTGCCAGCAGCCCCCGAAGGGGACAGAACACTGAAGCTTTCTTT.

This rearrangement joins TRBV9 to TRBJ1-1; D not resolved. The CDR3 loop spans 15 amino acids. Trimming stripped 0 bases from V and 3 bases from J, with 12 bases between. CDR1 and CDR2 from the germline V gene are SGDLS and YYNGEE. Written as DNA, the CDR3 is TGTGCCAGCAGCGTAGATCAGGTATGGGACACTGAAGCTTTCTTT. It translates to CASSVDQVWDTEAFF.

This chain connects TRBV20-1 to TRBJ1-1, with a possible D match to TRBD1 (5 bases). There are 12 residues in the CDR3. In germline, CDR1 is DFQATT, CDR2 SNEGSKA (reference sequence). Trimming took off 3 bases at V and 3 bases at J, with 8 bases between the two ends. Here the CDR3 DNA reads TGCAGTGCTAGTGTAGGGGACACTGAAGCTTTCTTT. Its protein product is CSASVGDTEAFF.

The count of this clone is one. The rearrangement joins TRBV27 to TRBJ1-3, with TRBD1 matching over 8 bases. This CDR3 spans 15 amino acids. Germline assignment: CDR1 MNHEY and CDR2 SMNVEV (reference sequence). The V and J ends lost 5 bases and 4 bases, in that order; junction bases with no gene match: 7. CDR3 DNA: TGTGCCAGCAGTCGGACAGGGCCCGTGGGAAACACCATATATTTT. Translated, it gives CASSRTGPVGNTIYF.

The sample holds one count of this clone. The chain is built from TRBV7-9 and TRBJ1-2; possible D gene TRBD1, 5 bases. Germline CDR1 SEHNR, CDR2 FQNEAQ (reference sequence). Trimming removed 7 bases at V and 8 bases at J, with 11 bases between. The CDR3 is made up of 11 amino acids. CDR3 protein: CASKGAGGYTF. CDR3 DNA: TGTGCCAGCAAAGGGGCGGGAGGCTACACCTTC.

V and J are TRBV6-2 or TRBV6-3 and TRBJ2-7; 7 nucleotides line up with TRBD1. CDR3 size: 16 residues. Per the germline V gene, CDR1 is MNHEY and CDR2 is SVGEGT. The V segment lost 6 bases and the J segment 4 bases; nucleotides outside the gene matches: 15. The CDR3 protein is CASSQTPPGQLYEQYF. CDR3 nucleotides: TGTGCCAGCAGCCAAACTCCACCGGGACAGCTATACGAGCAGTACTTC.

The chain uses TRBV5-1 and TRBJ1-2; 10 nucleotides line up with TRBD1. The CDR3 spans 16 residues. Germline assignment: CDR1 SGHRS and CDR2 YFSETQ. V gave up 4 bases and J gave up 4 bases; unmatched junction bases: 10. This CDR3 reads CASSRDRGQGLYGYTF. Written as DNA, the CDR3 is TGCGCCAGCAGCCGGGATAGGGGACAGGGGCTCTATGGCTACACCTTC.

DNA for the CDR3: TGCGCCAGCAGCTTGGACGGCAGGGTTGCGGAAAAACTGTTTTTT. Translated, it gives CASSLDGRVAEKLFF. This sequence joins TRBV5-1 and TRBJ1-4; possible D gene TRBD1, 5 bases. The V end lost 0 bases, the J end lost 8 bases, and 14 bases lay between the germline ends. The CDR3 is 15 amino acids. Germline lookup yields CDR1 SGHRS and CDR2 YFSETQ.

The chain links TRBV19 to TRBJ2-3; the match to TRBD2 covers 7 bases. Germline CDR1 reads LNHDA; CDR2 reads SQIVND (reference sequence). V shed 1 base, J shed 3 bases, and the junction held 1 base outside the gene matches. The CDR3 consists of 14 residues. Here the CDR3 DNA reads TGTGCCAGTAGTATAGTCGGGAGGACAGATACGCAGTATTTT. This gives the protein CASSIVGRTDTQYF.

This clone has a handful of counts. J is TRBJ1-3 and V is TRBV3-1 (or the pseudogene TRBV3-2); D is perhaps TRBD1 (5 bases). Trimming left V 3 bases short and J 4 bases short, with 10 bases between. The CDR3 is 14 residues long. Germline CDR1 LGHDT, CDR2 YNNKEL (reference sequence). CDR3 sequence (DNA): TGTGCCAGCAGCCATAGACAGAACGGAAACACCATATATTTT. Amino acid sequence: CASSHRQNGNTIYF.

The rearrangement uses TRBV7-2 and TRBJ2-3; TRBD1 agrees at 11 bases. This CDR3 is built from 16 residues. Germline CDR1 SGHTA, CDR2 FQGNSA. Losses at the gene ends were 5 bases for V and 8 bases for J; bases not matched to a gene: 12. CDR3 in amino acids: CASSPQGTGGGGTQYF. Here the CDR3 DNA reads TGTGCCAGCAGCCCCCAAGGGACAGGGGGAGGCGGTACGCAGTATTTT.

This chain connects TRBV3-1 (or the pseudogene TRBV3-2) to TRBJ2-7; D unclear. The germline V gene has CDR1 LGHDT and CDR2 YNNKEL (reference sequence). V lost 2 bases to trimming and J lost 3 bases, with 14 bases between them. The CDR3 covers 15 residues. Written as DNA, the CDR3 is TGTGCCAGCAGCCAAATGGCGATTGGTAACTACGAGCAGTACTTC. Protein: CASSQMAIGNYEQYF.

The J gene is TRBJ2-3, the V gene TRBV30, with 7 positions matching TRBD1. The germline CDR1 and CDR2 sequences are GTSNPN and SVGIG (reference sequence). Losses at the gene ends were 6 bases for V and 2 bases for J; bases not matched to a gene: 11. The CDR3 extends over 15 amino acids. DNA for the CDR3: TGTGCCTGCGTTTTGGGACAGCTTAACACAGATACGCAGTATTTT. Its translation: CACVLGQLNTDTQYF.

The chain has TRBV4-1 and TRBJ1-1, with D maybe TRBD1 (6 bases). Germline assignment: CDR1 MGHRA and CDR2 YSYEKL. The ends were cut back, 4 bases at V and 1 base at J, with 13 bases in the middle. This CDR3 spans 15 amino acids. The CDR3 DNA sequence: TGCGCCAGCAGCCGTTCCATCAGGGGGAACACTGAAGCTTTCTTT. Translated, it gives CASSRSIRGNTEAFF.

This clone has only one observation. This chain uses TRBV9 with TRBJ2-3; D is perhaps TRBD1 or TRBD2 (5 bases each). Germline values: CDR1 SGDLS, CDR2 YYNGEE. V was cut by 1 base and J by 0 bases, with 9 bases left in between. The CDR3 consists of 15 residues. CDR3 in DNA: TGTGCCAGCAGCGTATGGGACCGCAGCACAGATACGCAGTATTTT. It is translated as CASSVWDRSTDTQYF.

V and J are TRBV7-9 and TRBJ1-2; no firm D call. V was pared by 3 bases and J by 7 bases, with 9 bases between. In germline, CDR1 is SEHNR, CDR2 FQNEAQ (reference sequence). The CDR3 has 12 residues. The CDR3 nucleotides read TGTGCCAGCAGCTTTTCCATAGGTGGCTACACCTTC. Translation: CASSFSIGGYTF.

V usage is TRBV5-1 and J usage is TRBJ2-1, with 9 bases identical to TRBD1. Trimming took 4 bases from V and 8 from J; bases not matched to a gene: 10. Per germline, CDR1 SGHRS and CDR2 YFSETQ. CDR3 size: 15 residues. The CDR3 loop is CASSTTGTGTYEQFF. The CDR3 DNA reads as TGCGCCAGCAGCACAACCGGGACAGGGACGTATGAGCAGTTCTTC.

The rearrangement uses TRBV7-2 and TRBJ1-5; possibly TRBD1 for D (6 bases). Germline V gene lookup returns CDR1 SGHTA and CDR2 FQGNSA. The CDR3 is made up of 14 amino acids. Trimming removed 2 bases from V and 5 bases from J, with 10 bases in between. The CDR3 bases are TGTGCCAGCAGCTTAATCGCAGGGGATCAGCCCCAGCATTTT. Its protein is CASSLIAGDQPQHF.

In DNA form, the CDR3 reads TGTGCCAGCAGCTATACAAGGGAGCACACTGAAGCTTTCTTT. The encoded protein is CASSYTREHTEAFF. The chain combines TRBV7-2 with TRBJ1-1; no definite D call. The CDR3 totals 14 residues. Germline CDR1 reads SGHTA; CDR2 reads FQGNSA. V dropped 4 bases and J dropped 3 bases, with 12 bases sitting between them.

This CDR3 reads CASSWNRGYEKLFF. In DNA form, the CDR3 reads TGTGCCAGTAGTTGGAACAGGGGTTACGAAAAACTGTTTTTT. The chain employs TRBV19 and TRBJ1-4; 7 nucleotides line up with TRBD1. The germline V gene has CDR1 LNHDA and CDR2 SQIVND (reference sequence). The CDR3 contains 14 residues. The ends lost 5 bases at V and 8 bases at J; junction bases unmatched: 8.

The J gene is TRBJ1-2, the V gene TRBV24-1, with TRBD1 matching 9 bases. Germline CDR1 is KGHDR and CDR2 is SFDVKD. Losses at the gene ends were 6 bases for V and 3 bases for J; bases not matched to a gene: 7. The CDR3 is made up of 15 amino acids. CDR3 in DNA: TGTGCCACCAGTTCTTGGGGACAGGGAGACTATGGCTACACCTTC. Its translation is CATSSWGQGDYGYTF.

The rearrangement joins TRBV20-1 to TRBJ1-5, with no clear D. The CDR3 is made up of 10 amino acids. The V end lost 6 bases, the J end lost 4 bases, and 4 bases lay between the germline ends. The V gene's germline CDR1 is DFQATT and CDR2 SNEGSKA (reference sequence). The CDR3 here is CSANNQPQHF. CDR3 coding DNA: TGCAGTGCCAATAATCAGCCCCAGCATTTT.

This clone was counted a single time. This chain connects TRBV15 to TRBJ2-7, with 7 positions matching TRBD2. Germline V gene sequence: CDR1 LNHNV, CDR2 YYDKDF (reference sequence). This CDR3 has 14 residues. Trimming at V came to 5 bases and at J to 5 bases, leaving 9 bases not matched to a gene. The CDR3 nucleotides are TGTGCCACCAGCCAAGAAGTGGGAGGGAACGAGCAGTACGTC. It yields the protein CATSQEVGGNEQYV.

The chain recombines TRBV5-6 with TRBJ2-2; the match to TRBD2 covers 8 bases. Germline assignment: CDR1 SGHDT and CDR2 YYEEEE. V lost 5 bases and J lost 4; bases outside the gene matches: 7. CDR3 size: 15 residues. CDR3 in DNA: TGTGCCAGCAGAGGGACTAGTGGAGGCACCGGGGAGCTGTTTTTT. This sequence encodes CASRGTSGGTGELFF.

The CDR3 is CASSQDRFSEQYV. CDR3 nucleotide sequence: TGCGCCAGCAGCCAGGATCGTTTTTCCGAGCAGTACGTC. The J gene is TRBJ2-7, the V gene TRBV4-3; the D is unclear. Trimming removed 3 bases at V and 6 bases at J, with 12 bases between. The germline V gene has CDR1 LGHNA and CDR2 YSLEER. The CDR3 is 13 residues long.

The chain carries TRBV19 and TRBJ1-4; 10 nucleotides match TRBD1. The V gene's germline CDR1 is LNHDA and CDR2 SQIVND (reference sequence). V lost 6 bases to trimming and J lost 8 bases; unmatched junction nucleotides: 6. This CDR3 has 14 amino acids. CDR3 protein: CASRTGGSGEKLFF. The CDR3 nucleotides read TGTGCCAGTAGGACAGGGGGCTCCGGGGAAAAACTGTTTTTT.

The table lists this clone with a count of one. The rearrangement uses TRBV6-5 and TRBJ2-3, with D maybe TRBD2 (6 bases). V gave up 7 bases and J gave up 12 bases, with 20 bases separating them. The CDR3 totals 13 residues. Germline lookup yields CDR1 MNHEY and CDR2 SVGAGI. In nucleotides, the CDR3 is TGTGCCAGCATCGACTCAGGAGGGGTGATCCAGTATTTT. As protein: CASIDSGGVIQYF.

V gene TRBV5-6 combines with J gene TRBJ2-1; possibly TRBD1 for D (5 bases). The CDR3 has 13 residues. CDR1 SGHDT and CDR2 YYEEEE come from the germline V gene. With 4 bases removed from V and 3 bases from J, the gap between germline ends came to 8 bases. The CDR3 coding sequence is TGTGCCAGCAGCCCAGACAGCTACAATGAGCAGTTCTTC. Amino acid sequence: CASSPDSYNEQFF. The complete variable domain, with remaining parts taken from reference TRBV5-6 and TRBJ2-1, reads DAGVTQSPTHLIKTRGQQVTLRCSPKSGHDTVSWYQQALGQGPQFIFQYYEEEERQRGNFPDRFSGHQFPNYSSELNVNALLLGDSALYLCASSPDSYNEQFFGPGTRLTVL.

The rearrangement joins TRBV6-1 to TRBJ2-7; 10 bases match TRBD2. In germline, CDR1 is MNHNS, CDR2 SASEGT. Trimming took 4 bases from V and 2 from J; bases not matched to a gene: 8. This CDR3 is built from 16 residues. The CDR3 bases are TGTGCCAGCAGTGGCGCCACTAGCGGGGTTACCTACGAGCAGTACGTC. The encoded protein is CASSGATSGVTYEQYV.